This TCR beta chain was obtained from a study of regulatory T cells in long-lasting Graves disease. Germline V gene sequence: CDR1 SGHVS, CDR2 FQNEAQ. There are 11 residues in the CDR3. V dropped 5 bases and J dropped 3 bases, with 5 bases sitting between them. Many counts were recorded for this clonotype. The TCR beta library used iRepertoire HTBI primers with Arm-PCR amplification of CDR3. Via MiXCR, TCRdb re-called the multiplex PCR reads, giving one row per CDR3 protein. The profile shows about 240,000 distinct CDR3 sequences, roughly 21% of them singletons. Time point in this sample: newly diagnosed GD, antithyroid drugs for less than 3 months. From RNA extracted from PBMCs, the TCR library was made.

The source is a female donor with Graves disease. Sequenced material: peripheral blood mononuclear cells (PBMCs), taken at new diagnosis, from a patient treated with antithyroid drugs. The J gene is TRBJ2-7, the V gene TRBV7-8; D ambiguous. This CDR3 reads CASSSRYEQYF. CDR3 nucleotides: TGTGCCAGCAGCAGCCGCTACGAGCAGTACTTC.